What follows are 12 T cell receptor beta chains derived from one specimen sequenced in a study of healthy donors' naive CD4 and CD8 T cells. TCR libraries were built from 450 to 650 ng of total RNA by linear amplification. Each CDR3 protein gets one entry after TCRdb re-called the reads with MiXCR. The data show 200,000 or so distinct CDR3 sequences, about 70% seen once. Sequenced material: naive CD4+ and CD8+ T cells sorted from blood, pooled from several donors. The origin of the receptors is a pool of human donors in good health; the sample pools cells from several healthy donors.

The chain carries TRBV19 and TRBJ1-3; D gene unclear. The CDR3 covers 15 residues. Germline lookup yields CDR1 LNHDA and CDR2 SQIVND (reference sequence). With 9 bases removed from V and 0 bases from J, the gap between germline ends came to 15 bases. CDR3 in amino acids: CASIPTPGSGNTIYF. CDR3 DNA sequence: TGTGCCAGCATCCCCACCCCAGGCTCTGGAAACACCATATATTTT.

This clonotype was seen only a few times. The junction differs from germline at one of its ends, possibly a read error. The rearrangement uses TRBV29-1 and TRBJ2-6; TRBD1 might be the D (6 bases). This CDR3 spans 14 amino acids. Germline CDR1 SQVTM, CDR2 ANQGSEA. CDR3 DNA: TGCAGCGTTATCAGGGGAACTGGGGCCAACGTCTTGACTTTC. Translated, it gives CSVIRGTGANVLTF.

Of note for this clonotype: Its ends do not fully match the called genes, so a read error is possible. This sequence joins TRBV4-3 and TRBJ2-1; a possible D gene is TRBD1 (5 bases). The V gene's germline CDR1 is LGHNA and CDR2 YSLEER. The CDR3 sequence is 12 residues long. The chain's CDR3 is CASSIGDNEQFF. The CDR3 DNA is TGTGCCAGTAGTATAGGGGACAATGAGCAGTTCTTC.

V and J are TRBV6-5 and TRBJ1-2, with D possibly being TRBD1 (6 bases). The CDR3 sequence is 13 residues long. Germline assignment: CDR1 MNHEY and CDR2 SVGAGI. V was pared by 5 bases and J by 2 bases, with 9 bases between. The CDR3: CASSKTGNYGYTF. The CDR3 nucleotides are TGTGCCAGCAGTAAAACAGGGAACTATGGCTACACCTTC.

This chain uses TRBV19 with TRBJ1-3; 8 nucleotides match TRBD1. The germline CDR1 and CDR2 sequences are LNHDA and SQIVND (reference sequence). V shed 1 base and J 2 bases; nucleotides not matched to a gene: 1. The CDR3 is made up of 15 amino acids. As DNA, the CDR3 is TGTGCCAGTAGTATAGGACAGGGGACTGGAAACACCATATATTTT. This codes for CASSIGQGTGNTIYF.

The chain uses TRBV19 and TRBJ2-7; 9 bases match TRBD1. The V gene's germline CDR1 is LNHDA and CDR2 SQIVND (reference sequence). After removal of 7 bases from V and 5 bases from J, the junction contained 3 bases not matched to a gene. The CDR3 has 12 residues. DNA for the CDR3: TGTGCCAGTAAGGACAGGGGAAACGAGCAGTACTTC. Translating gives CASKDRGNEQYF.

The chain uses TRBV14 and TRBJ2-7; D gene uncertain. The CDR3 sequence is 13 residues long. Germline values: CDR1 SGHDN, CDR2 FVKESK. The V end was cut by 1 base, the J end by 5 bases, with 9 bases between. CDR3 nucleotide sequence: TGTGCCAGCAGCCAAGTTGCCCACCACGAGCAGTACTTC. Translated, it gives CASSQVAHHEQYF.

This rearrangement joins TRBV6-5 to TRBJ1-2, with a weak D call TRBD1 (5 bases). There are 14 residues in the CDR3. Germline V lookup: CDR1 MNHEY, CDR2 SVGAGI. V was cut by 0 bases and J by 6 bases, with 11 bases left in between. The CDR3 region is CASSYSGGGDGYTF. The CDR3 region has the DNA TGTGCCAGCAGTTACTCTGGTGGAGGGGATGGCTACACCTTC.

The V gene is TRBV6-6, the J gene TRBJ1-2; possible D gene TRBD1, 6 bases. Trimming cost V 5 bases and J 8 bases, with 15 bases left between them. The CDR3 has 13 residues. Looked up from germline, CDR1 is MNHNY and CDR2 is SVGAGI (reference sequence). The CDR3 nucleotides are TGTGCCAGCAGTGAAGGTCAGGGGTTAGGCTACACCTTC. This codes for CASSEGQGLGYTF.

The sample holds a few counts of this clonotype. The CDR3 does not close with the conserved phenylalanine or tryptophan, likely indicating a read error. The DNA is left out, because the CDR3 cannot be placed on it with certainty; the CDR3 is given as TCRdb lists it. The chain is built from TRBV5-6 and TRBJ2-5; TRBD2 is the table's D call and was not checked against the DNA. Germline V CDR1 and CDR2: SGHDT, YYEEEE. Including both end residues, the CDR3 is 17 amino acids long. CDR3 loop: CASSSRDWTSGGPGLVL.

The chain employs TRBV12-3 or TRBV12-4 and TRBJ2-4, with 7 bases aligning to TRBD2. CDR3 length: 14 residues. The junction had 10 bases not matched to a gene; V was cut back by 6 bases and J by 8 bases. CDR3 nucleotides: TGTGCCAGCAGCGAGGCCGGGAGGATAGACATTCAGTACTTC. Its translation: CASSEAGRIDIQYF.

With regard to this clonotype: It is likely a read error, because the conserved phenylalanine at the end of the CDR3 is missing. The chain uses TRBV5-1 and TRBJ2-5, with 7 bases identical to TRBD2. Germline V gene sequence: CDR1 SGHRS, CDR2 YFSETQ. The length of the CDR3 is 16 residues. The CDR3 DNA follows: TGCGCTAGCAGCGCAAGGGAGGGAATGGACCCAGAGACCCAGTACCTC. Translated: CASSAREGMDPETQYL.